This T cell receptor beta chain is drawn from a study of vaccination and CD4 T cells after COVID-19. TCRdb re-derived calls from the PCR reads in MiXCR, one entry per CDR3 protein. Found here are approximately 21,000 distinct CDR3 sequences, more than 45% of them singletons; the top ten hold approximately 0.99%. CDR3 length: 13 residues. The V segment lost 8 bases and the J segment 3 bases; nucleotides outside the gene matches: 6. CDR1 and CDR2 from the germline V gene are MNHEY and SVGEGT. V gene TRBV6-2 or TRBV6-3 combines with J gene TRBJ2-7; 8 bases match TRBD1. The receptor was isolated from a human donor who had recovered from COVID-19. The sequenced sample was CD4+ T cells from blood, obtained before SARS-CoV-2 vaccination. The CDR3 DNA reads TGTGCCAGCCAAACAGGGGGGATCTACGAGCAGTACTTC. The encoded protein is CASQTGGIYEQYF.